One and the same sample provided the 25 T cell receptor beta chains below, sequenced in a study of T cell clusters in autoimmune cytopenias. TRB was amplified from 250 ng of peripheral blood genomic DNA per sample. Multiplex touch-down PCR amplified TRB using TRB-A and TRB-B pools in one tube. TCRdb reprocessed the multiplex PCR reads and keeps a single row for each CDR3 protein, giving no DNA. This listing includes approximately 2,900 distinct CDR3 sequences. These data are also associated with another study on T cell repertoires in aging, cancer and after chemotherapy.

Material: peripheral blood. The receptor set was obtained from a human donor in good health.

This clonotype is identified as large (0.1 to 1%) from frequency. J is TRBJ2-1 and V is TRBV29-1; without DNA, the TCRdb call of TRBD1 cannot be checked. The CDR3 spans 12 residues. Germline V gene lookup returns CDR1 SQVTM and CDR2 ANQGSEA. CDR3 protein: CSGRDRGEEQFF.

Judged by frequency, this clonotype is medium-sized. The gene calls are TRBV6-2 or TRBV6-3 and TRBJ1-3; with no DNA, the TCRdb D assignment of TRBD1 cannot be verified. CDR3 length: 15 residues. The V gene's germline CDR1 is MNHEY and CDR2 SVGEGT. The CDR3 loop reads CASSPPRGPGNTIYF.

This clonotype shows up as medium-sized by frequency. V is TRBV18 and J is TRBJ2-5; TCRdb's D call of TRBD1 is untestable without DNA. CDR3 size: 15 residues. Germline V lookup: CDR1 KGHSH, CDR2 LQKENI. The chain's CDR3 is CASSPSLTGQETQYF.

This clonotype counts as medium-sized by frequency. The V and J genes are TRBV5-5 and TRBJ1-5; checking the TCRdb D call of TRBD1 is not possible without DNA. Per germline, CDR1 SGHKS and CDR2 YYEKEE (reference sequence). There are 14 residues in the CDR3. The CDR3 is CASSFRAGHQPQHF.

The CDR3 sequence is CSARGTSDYEQYF. The chain carries TRBV20-1 and TRBJ2-7; the D call of TRBD2 rests on TCRdb alone, since no DNA is present to check it. CDR3 size: 13 residues. CDR1 is DFQATT and CDR2 is SNEGSKA in the germline V gene (reference sequence).

Considering frequency, this clonotype is medium-sized (0.01 to 0.1%). The J gene is TRBJ1-1, the V gene TRBV6-5; checking the TCRdb D call of TRBD1 is not possible without DNA. CDR1 and CDR2 from the germline V gene are MNHEY and SVGAGI. The CDR3 loop spans 16 amino acids. The CDR3 sequence is CASSYSSRGHNTEAFF.

Considering frequency, this clonotype is large. The chain joins TRBV19 to TRBJ2-7. The CDR3 runs 12 residues. Germline CDR1 is LNHDA and CDR2 is SQIVND (reference sequence). CDR3 sequence reads: CASSPTSYEQYF.

In terms of frequency, this clonotype is medium-sized. The gene calls are TRBV28 and TRBJ1-4. Per germline, CDR1 MDHEN and CDR2 SYDVKM. This CDR3 comprises 17 residues. CDR3 loop: CASSGVVGGKSNEKLFF.

This clonotype is identified as medium-sized (0.01 to 0.1%) from frequency. The chain links TRBV6-1 to TRBJ1-6; the D call of TRBD1 rests on TCRdb alone, since no DNA is present to check it. Germline V lookup: CDR1 MNHNS, CDR2 SASEGT. The CDR3 loop spans 15 amino acids. CDR3 amino acids: CASRGDSSYNSPLHF.

This clonotype is medium-sized by frequency. The chain joins TRBV7-2 to TRBJ2-3; no DNA is available, so the TRBD2 call from TCRdb remains unchecked. Looked up from germline, CDR1 is SGHTA and CDR2 is FQGNSA. The length of the CDR3 is 16 residues. The CDR3 is CASTPQEGVGPDTQYF.

Judged by frequency, this clonotype is medium-sized. The chain combines TRBV7-2 with TRBJ2-5; TCRdb calls TRBD1, which cannot be checked without DNA. This CDR3 spans 15 amino acids. Germline CDR1 is SGHTA and CDR2 is FQGNSA. The CDR3 loop is CASSLGGAGVETQYF.

Considering frequency, this clonotype is medium-sized. This sequence joins TRBV30 and TRBJ2-3; with no DNA, the TCRdb D assignment of TRBD1 cannot be verified. The CDR3 runs to 17 residues. The germline CDR1 and CDR2 sequences are GTSNPN and SVGIG (reference sequence). The CDR3 sequence is CASTRGPTQSRTDTQYF.

Frequency places this clonotype as medium-sized. This chain connects TRBV6-1 to TRBJ2-1; TCRdb selects TRBD2, and the lack of DNA leaves this call unchecked. CDR3 length: 15 amino acids. Looked up from germline, CDR1 is MNHNS and CDR2 is SASEGT. CDR3 sequence reads: CASRGTSGTRGEQFF.

This clonotype is called medium-sized (0.01 to 0.1%) based on its frequency. The chain links TRBV18 to TRBJ2-7; the D call of TRBD1 rests on TCRdb alone, since no DNA is present to check it. The CDR3 extends over 14 amino acids. CDR1 KGHSH and CDR2 LQKENI come from the germline V gene. The CDR3 region is CASSPTGSTYEQYF.

By frequency, this clonotype registers medium-sized. The V gene is TRBV5-1, the J gene TRBJ2-1. This CDR3 contains 15 residues. CDR1 is SGHRS, CDR2 YFSETQ, per germline. The CDR3 sequence: CASSSITGVLNEQFF.

In terms of frequency, this clonotype is medium-sized. V gene TRBV27 combines with J gene TRBJ2-3; TCRdb's D call of TRBD2 is untestable without DNA. In germline, CDR1 is MNHEY, CDR2 SMNVEV (reference sequence). This CDR3 is built from 19 residues. CDR3 sequence reads: CASSLIPPISGTSTDTQYF.

The gene calls are TRBV6-2 or TRBV6-3 and TRBJ2-1; as DNA is missing, the TRBD1 call by TCRdb cannot be tested. CDR1 and CDR2 (germline): MNHEY, SVGEGT. The CDR3 runs to 16 residues. This CDR3 is CASSTWDRGLGGEQFF.

This clonotype ranks as medium-sized in terms of frequency. The chain links TRBV12-3 or TRBV12-4 to TRBJ1-5; the TRBD1 assignment by TCRdb is unverifiable without DNA. This CDR3 is 14 amino acids long. CDR3 loop: CASRKTGDGQPQHF.

The chain combines TRBV20-1 with TRBJ2-7; with no DNA, the TCRdb D assignment of TRBD2 cannot be verified. Germline CDR1 and CDR2: DFQATT and SNEGSKA (reference sequence). This CDR3 region has 13 residues. The CDR3: CSASGTSPYEQYF.

This clonotype is medium-sized (0.01 to 0.1%) by frequency. The rearrangement links TRBV6-5 to TRBJ2-2; the TCRdb call, TRBD2, lacks DNA for checking. This CDR3 has 14 residues. Germline V CDR1 and CDR2: MNHEY, SVGAGI. CDR3: CASSHRRADGELFF.

This clonotype is medium-sized by frequency. The CDR3 here is CASSPRGGRSGNTIYF. The chain employs TRBV12-3 or TRBV12-4 and TRBJ1-3; TCRdb calls TRBD1, which cannot be checked without DNA. There are 16 residues in the CDR3.

Considering frequency, this clonotype is medium-sized. The V and J genes are TRBV6-1 and TRBJ2-5; TCRdb designates TRBD2, a call that cannot be tested without DNA. The CDR3 length is 15 residues. Germline V gene data show CDR1 as MNHNS and CDR2 as SASEGT. CDR3 loop: CASSELAGGPETQYF.

The CDR3 sequence is CASSFSDRNYEQYF. The V gene is TRBV11-2, the J gene TRBJ2-7; TCRdb names TRBD1, which stays unverified in the absence of DNA. Germline values: CDR1 SGHAT, CDR2 FQNNGV. This CDR3 region has 14 residues.

This clonotype is called medium-sized based on its frequency. The V gene is TRBV6-1, the J gene TRBJ1-3. CDR1 and CDR2 (germline): MNHNS, SASEGT. This CDR3 has 13 residues. The CDR3 is CATGTGSGNTIYF.

This clonotype is medium-sized (0.01 to 0.1%) by frequency. The chain combines TRBV29-1 with TRBJ2-3; without DNA, the TCRdb call of TRBD2 cannot be checked. The CDR3 totals 14 residues. Germline CDR1 SQVTM, CDR2 ANQGSEA. The CDR3 protein is CSVDPTSGSDTQYF.